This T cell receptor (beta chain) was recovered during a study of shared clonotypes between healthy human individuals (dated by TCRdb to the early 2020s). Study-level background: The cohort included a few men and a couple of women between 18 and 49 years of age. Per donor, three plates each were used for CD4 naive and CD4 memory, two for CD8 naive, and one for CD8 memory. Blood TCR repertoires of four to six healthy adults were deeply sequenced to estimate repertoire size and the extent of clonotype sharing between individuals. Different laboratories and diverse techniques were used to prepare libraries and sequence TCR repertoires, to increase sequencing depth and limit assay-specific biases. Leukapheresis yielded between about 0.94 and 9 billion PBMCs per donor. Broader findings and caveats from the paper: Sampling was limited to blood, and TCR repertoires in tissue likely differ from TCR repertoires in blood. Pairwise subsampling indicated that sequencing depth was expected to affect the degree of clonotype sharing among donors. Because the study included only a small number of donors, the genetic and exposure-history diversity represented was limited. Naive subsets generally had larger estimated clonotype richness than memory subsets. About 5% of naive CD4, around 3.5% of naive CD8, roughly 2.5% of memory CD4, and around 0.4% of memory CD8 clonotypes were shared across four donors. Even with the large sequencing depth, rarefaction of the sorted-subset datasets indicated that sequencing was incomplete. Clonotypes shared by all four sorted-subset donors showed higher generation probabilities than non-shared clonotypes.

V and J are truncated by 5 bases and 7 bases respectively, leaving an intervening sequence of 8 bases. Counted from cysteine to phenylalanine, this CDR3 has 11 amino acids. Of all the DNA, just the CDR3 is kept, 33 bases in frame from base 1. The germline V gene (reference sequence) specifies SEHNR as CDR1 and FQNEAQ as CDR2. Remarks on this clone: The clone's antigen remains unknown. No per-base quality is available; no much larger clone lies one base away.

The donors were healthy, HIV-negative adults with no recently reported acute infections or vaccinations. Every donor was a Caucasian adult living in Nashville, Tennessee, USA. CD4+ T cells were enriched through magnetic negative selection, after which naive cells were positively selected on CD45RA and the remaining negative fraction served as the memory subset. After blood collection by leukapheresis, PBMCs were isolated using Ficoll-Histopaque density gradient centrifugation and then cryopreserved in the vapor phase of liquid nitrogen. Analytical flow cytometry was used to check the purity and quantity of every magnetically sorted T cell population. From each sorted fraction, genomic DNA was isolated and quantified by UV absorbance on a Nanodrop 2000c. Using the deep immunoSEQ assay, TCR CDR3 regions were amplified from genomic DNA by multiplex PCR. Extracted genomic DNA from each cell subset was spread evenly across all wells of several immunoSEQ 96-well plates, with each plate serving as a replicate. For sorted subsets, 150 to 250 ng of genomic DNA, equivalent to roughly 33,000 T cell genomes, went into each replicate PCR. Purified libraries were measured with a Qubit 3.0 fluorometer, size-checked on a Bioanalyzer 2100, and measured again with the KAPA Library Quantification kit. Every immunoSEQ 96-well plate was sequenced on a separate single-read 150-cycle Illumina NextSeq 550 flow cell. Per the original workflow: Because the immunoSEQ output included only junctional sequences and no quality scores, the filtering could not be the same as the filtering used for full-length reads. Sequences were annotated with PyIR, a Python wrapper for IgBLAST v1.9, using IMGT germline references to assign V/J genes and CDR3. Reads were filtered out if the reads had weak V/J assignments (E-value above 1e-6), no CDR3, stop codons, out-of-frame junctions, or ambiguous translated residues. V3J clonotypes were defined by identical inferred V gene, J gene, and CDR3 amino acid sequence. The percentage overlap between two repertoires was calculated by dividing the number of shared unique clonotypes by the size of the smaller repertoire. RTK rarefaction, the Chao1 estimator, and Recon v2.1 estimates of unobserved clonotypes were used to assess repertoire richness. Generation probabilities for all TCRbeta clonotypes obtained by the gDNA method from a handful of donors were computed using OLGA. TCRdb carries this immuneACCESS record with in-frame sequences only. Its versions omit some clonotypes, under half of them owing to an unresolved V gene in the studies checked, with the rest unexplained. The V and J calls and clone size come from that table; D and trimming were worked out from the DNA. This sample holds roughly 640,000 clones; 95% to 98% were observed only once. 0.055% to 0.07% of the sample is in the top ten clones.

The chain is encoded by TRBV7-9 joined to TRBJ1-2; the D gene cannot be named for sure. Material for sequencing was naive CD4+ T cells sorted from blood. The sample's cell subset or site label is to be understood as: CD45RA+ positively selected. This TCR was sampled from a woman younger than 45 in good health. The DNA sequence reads TGTGCCAGCAGCGACACTTTTGGCTACACCTTC. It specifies CASSDTFGYTF.